Listed below are T cell receptor beta chains from one sample, sequenced in a study of shared clonotypes between healthy human individuals. Clones were read by immunoSEQ multiplex PCR, and TCRdb kept only the in-frame ones, dropping some. This sample yields millions of clones, of which over 85% are seen a single time; about 0.39% belongs to the top ten. Sequenced: naive CD4+ T cells from PBMCs. These receptors all stem from a young man in good health. Some clones in this sample may be carry-over from other donors' samples. Both conserved end residues are part of each CDR3. D genes are given only for firm matches. The size entry is marked missing in some rows and otherwise reads once, few, many or a size class.

J gene	V gene	D gene	clone size	CDR3 DNA	CDR3 protein
TRBJ1-4	TRBV2	-	once	TGTGCCAGCAGGGACAATAATGAAAAACTGTTTTTT	CASRDNNEKLFF
TRBJ2-1	TRBV28	TRBD1	-	TGTGCCAGCTTAAGGGGGACAGCCCTTTACAATGAGCAGTTCTTC	CASLRGTALYNEQFF
TRBJ2-3	TRBV5-4	-	-	TGTGCCAGCAGCTTGGCCATAGGAGATACGCAGTATTTT	CASSLAIGDTQYF
TRBJ2-5	TRBV15	TRBD1	-	TGTGCCACCAGCAGAGATCCACAAGGGGGCTTGGAGACCCAGTACTTC	CATSRDPQGGLETQYF
TRBJ2-3	TRBV7-9	TRBD2	-	TGTGCCAGCAGCGCCGGACTAGCGGAAACAGATACGCAGTATTTT	CASSAGLAETDTQYF
TRBJ2-3	TRBV29-1	-	-	TGCAGCGTAGCTCTTTCGACTGGACTAAGCACAGATACGCAGTATTTT	CSVALSTGLSTDTQYF
TRBJ2-7	TRBV5-1	-	few	TGCGCCAGCAGCTTTAATAGAGCCTACGAGCAGTACTTC	CASSFNRAYEQYF
TRBJ2-1	TRBV28	TRBD2	-	TGTGCCAGCAGCTCAACTAGCGGGAGCAAGTACAATGAGCAGTTCTTC	CASSSTSGSKYNEQFF
TRBJ1-1	TRBV6-5	-	-	TGTGCCAGCAGTCCTTTGGAGCACATGAAAGAAGCTTTCTTT	CASSPLEHMKEAFF
TRBJ2-1	TRBV28	TRBD2	-	TGTGCCAGCAGGAAGCGGGAGGCCTACTCCTACAATGAGCAGTTCTTC	CASRKREAYSYNEQFF
TRBJ2-3	TRBV7-2	-	-	TGTGCCAGCAGCTCCCAGCTTCCAGATACGCAGTATTTT	CASSSQLPDTQYF
TRBJ2-7	TRBV6-5	TRBD1	-	TGTGCCAGCAGTTACGCATCCGGGACAGGGTTTTACGAGCAGTACTTC	CASSYASGTGFYEQYF
TRBJ2-1	TRBV19	TRBD2	-	TGTGCCAGTAGTATCATTAGGGGGACTAGCGGGTCCCAGAGCTCCTACAATGAGCAGTTCTTC	CASSIIRGTSGSQSSYNEQFF
TRBJ2-1	TRBV2	-	-	TGTGCCAGCAGCTCACAGCGCCCAACTTGGAATGAGCAGTTCTTC	CASSSQRPTWNEQFF
TRBJ1-2	TRBV15	-	-	TGTGCCACCAGCAGAGATCGGCAGACAGGCTGGTATGGCTACACCTTC	CATSRDRQTGWYGYTF
TRBJ2-7	TRBV11-1	TRBD1	-	TGTGCCAGCAGCTTAGAGGGGACAGCTTACGAGCAGTACTTC	CASSLEGTAYEQYF
TRBJ1-2	TRBV5-1	-	once	TGCGCCAGCACCGGGCAGGGCTATGGCTACACCTTC	CASTGQGYGYTF
TRBJ1-3	TRBV28	-	-	TGTGCCAGCATCCCTCCCCAGGGGTTGGGGTTTGGAAACACCATATATTTT	CASIPPQGLGFGNTIYF
TRBJ2-1	TRBV7-9	-	-	TGTGCCAGCAGCTTACCCCAGGCAGGAGGTGAGCAGTTCTTC	CASSLPQAGGEQFF
TRBJ1-1	TRBV7-9	-	-	TGTGCCAGCAGCTTAGCCCCGGGACCCGGGAGAGGGGCTTTCTTT	CASSLAPGPGRGAFF
TRBJ2-3	TRBV7-3	-	-	TGTGCCAGCAGCCGGGACCGGACTGATACGCAGTATTTT	CASSRDRTDTQYF
TRBJ2-1	TRBV10-1	-	-	TGCGCCAGCAGTGAGTCGACAGGCCTAGGAGGGAGGACGACCTACAATGAGCAGTTCTTC	CASSESTGLGGRTTYNEQFF
TRBJ2-3	TRBV10-3	-	-	TGTGCCATCAGTGAGGTTGGGAGGTCTACTAGCACAGATACGCAGTATTTT	CAISEVGRSTSTDTQYF
TRBJ2-1	TRBV28	TRBD2	-	TGTGCCAGCAGCTCAGGGACGGGAGGGCAAAATGAGCAGTTCTTC	CASSSGTGGQNEQFF
TRBJ1-2	TRBV4-1	-	-	TGCGCCAGCAGCCAAGCCTGGGGGATCGGCTATGGCTACACCTTC	CASSQAWGIGYGYTF
TRBJ2-3	TRBV25-1	-	once	TGTGCCAGCAGTGAAATTGGAGCCAGGACAGATACGCAGTATTTT	CASSEIGARTDTQYF
TRBJ1-1	TRBV7-9	TRBD1	-	TGTGCCAGCAGTCTTACAGGGGCCCAAGCTGAAGCTTTCTTT	CASSLTGAQAEAFF
TRBJ2-2	TRBV29-1	-	-	TGCAGCGTTGTCCGAGGGGTGAACACCGGGGAGCTGTTTTTT	CSVVRGVNTGELFF
TRBJ2-7	TRBV5-1	TRBD2	-	TGCGCCAGCAGATGGACTAGCTGGTCCTACGAGCAGTACTTC	CASRWTSWSYEQYF
TRBJ2-3	TRBV30	-	-	TGTGCCTCGGAGAGGGGGGACTCAGATACGCAGTATTTT	CASERGDSDTQYF
TRBJ2-7	TRBV5-5	TRBD2	once	TGTGCCAGCACCTTAGCGGGAGGGGAATACGAGCAGTACTTC	CASTLAGGEYEQYF
TRBJ2-3	TRBV10-3	TRBD1	-	TGTGCCATCAGCTCGGGACAGGGTAGGGCAGATACGCAGTATTTT	CAISSGQGRADTQYF
TRBJ1-4	TRBV4-1	-	-	TGCGCCAGCAGCCAAGATTGGAGGCAGACGAGAAATGAAAAACTGTTTTTT	CASSQDWRQTRNEKLFF
TRBJ1-4	TRBV28	-	-	TGTGCCAGCAGTTTTTCTCCTCATTCAGAAAAACTGTTTTTT	CASSFSPHSEKLFF
TRBJ2-2	TRBV5-1	-	-	TGCGCCAGCAGCTTAACAACCGGGGCCAACACCGGGGAGCTGTTTTTT	CASSLTTGANTGELFF
TRBJ2-3	TRBV6-5	TRBD2	-	TGTGCCAGCAGGTTTATTAGCGGGATATCAGATACGCAGTATTTT	CASRFISGISDTQYF
TRBJ1-1	TRBV28	-	once	TGTGCCAGCAGCTCCACCGACAGACCCACTGAAGCTTTCTTT	CASSSTDRPTEAFF
TRBJ2-1	TRBV6-5	-	-	TGTGCCAGCAGCTCCCCCGCTGGCAATGAGCAGTTCTTC	CASSSPAGNEQFF
TRBJ2-5	TRBV28	TRBD2	once	TGTGCCAGCAGACTAGCGGGAGGGGGGACCCAGTACTTC	CASRLAGGGTQYF
TRBJ2-5	TRBV2	TRBD2	-	TGTGCCAGCAGCGGGACTAGCGGGAGGGCCCGAGAGACCCAGTACTTC	CASSGTSGRARETQYF
TRBJ2-2	TRBV7-3	-	-	TGTGCCAGCAGCTCCCTAGGACATGCGAACACCGGGGAGCTGTTTTTT	CASSSLGHANTGELFF
TRBJ2-1	TRBV18	TRBD2	-	TGTGCCAGCTCTGGTACGGGAGGGCCTAATGAGCAGTTCTTC	CASSGTGGPNEQFF
TRBJ2-2	TRBV28	-	-	TGTGCCAGCAGTTGGGGATTGTGGCGGGAAAACACCGGGGAGCTGTTTTTT	CASSWGLWRENTGELFF
TRBJ2-5	TRBV4-1	TRBD1	-	TGCGCCAGCAGCCAGACCCCGGGACAGGGGCAAGAGACCCAGTACTTC	CASSQTPGQGQETQYF
TRBJ2-1	TRBV29-1	TRBD1	-	TGCAGCGGGGACCGGGACAGATACAATGAGCAGTTCTTC	CSGDRDRYNEQFF